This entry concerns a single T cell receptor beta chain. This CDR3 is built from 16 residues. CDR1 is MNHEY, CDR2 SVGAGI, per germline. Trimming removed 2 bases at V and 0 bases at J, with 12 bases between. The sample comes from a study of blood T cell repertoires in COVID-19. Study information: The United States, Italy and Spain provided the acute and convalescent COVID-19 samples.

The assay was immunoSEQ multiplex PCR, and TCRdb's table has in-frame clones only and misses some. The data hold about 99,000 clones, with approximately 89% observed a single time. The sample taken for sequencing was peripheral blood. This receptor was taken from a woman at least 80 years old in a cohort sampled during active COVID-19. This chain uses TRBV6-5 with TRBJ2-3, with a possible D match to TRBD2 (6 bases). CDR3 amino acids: CASSYRSGSSTDTQYF. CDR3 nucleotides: TGTGCCAGCAGTTACCGTAGCGGATCTAGCACAGATACGCAGTATTTT.